The clone carrying this T cell receptor beta chain has a single count. The data are from a study of shared clonotypes between healthy human individuals. Here immunoSEQ multiplex PCR was the method, and the copy in TCRdb shows in-frame clones only, minus some. The data hold about 2 million clones, with 85% to 95% observed a single time. Sample: naive CD4+ T cells sorted from blood. Specified subset: CD45RA+ positively selected. The source of this sequence is a man between 18 and 29 years old in good health.

Here the CDR3 DNA reads TGTGCCAGCAGCCTGGGACAGGGTGGGGACTATGGCTACACCTTC. Residues: CASSLGQGGDYGYTF. J is TRBJ1-2 and V is TRBV7-9, with 9 bases that match TRBD1. With V trimmed by 5 bases and J by 3 bases, 7 bases remained unmatched. In germline, CDR1 is SEHNR, CDR2 FQNEAQ (reference sequence). This CDR3 has 15 residues. The complete variable domain, with remaining parts taken from reference TRBV7-9 and TRBJ1-2, reads DTGVSQNPRHKITKRGQNVTFRCDPISEHNRLYWYRQTLGQGPEFLTYFQNEAQLEKSRLLSDRFSAERPKGSFSTLEIQRTEQGDSAMYLCASSLGQGGDYGYTFGSGTRLTVV.